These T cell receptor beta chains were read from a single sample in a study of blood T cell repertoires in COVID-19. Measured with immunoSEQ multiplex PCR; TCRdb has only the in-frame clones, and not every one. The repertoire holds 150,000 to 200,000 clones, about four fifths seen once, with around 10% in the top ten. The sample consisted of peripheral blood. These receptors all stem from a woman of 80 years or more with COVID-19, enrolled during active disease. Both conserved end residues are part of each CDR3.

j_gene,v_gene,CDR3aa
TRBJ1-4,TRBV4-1,CASSQVRAEEKLFF
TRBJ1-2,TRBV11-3,CASSPWTGPFGYTF
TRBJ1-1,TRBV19,CASSIVEGSTEAFF
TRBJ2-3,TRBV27,CASSLFPQGGMVVTQYF
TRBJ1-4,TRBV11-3,CASSLRGTHATNEKLFF
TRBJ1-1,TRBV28,CASIPGGVYTEAFF
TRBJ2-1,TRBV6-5,CASRGRLAGVDEQFF
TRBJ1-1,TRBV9,CASSPGINTEAFF
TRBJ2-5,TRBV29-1,CSVGTSGGQETQYF
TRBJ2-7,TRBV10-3,CAISEAGSSYEQYF
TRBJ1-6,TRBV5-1,CASSLFEQYNSPLHF
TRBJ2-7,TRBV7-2,CASSLDRGRYEQYF
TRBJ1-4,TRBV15,CATSSPGTGYEKLFF
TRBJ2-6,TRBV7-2,CASSLGPSQGGANVLTF
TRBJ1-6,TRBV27,CASSRQGGSPLHF
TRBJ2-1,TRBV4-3,CASSLIAGGFYNEQFF
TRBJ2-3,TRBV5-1,CASSLGGGLTDTQYF
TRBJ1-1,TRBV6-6,CASSYFGTGSTEAFF
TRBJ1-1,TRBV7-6,CASSFEGNTEAFF
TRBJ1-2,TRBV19,CASSWQNYGYTF
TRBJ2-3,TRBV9,CASSTSSGGTDTQYF
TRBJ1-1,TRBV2,CASIRTGGNTEAFF